The rows below give T cell receptor beta chains drawn from one sample of a study of technical replicates of blood from a few donors. The repertoire was sequenced with immunoSEQ multiplex PCR; TCRdb's copy has only in-frame clones and lacks some. The table has 55,000 to 60,000 clones, just under 95% seen once. What was sequenced was PBMCs. These receptors all stem from a human donor in good health. Some clones in this sample may be carry-over from other donors' samples. Each CDR3 is given with its conserved first and last residue. The D gene is left open where the match is weak. Expanded clones get a size class; other rows say once, few or many, or leave the size out.

j_call: TRBJ2-4
d_call: -
v_call: TRBV30
clone_size: -
cdr3_nt: TGTGCCTGGAGTCTGGGGGCCTCGGGAAACATTCAGTACTTC
cdr3_aa: CAWSLGASGNIQYF

j_call: TRBJ2-4
d_call: TRBD2
v_call: TRBV7-9
clone_size: -
cdr3_nt: TGTGCCAGCAGCCCGGCCGGGACTAGTGGGTACATTCAGTACTTC
cdr3_aa: CASSPAGTSGYIQYF

j_call: TRBJ1-2
d_call: -
v_call: TRBV6-5
clone_size: -
cdr3_nt: TGTGCCAGCAGTTACGCCGCCGGGAACTATGGCTACACCTTC
cdr3_aa: CASSYAAGNYGYTF

j_call: TRBJ2-3
d_call: -
v_call: TRBV10-3
clone_size: -
cdr3_nt: TGTGCCATCAGTGACCCCCTTGCGGGACTCACAGATACGCAGTATTTT
cdr3_aa: CAISDPLAGLTDTQYF

j_call: TRBJ1-1
d_call: -
v_call: TRBV10-3
clone_size: -
cdr3_nt: TGTGCCATCAGTGAGTCTCGGTTAAACACTGAAGCTTTCTTT
cdr3_aa: CAISESRLNTEAFF

j_call: TRBJ2-7
d_call: TRBD1
v_call: TRBV5-1
clone_size: -
cdr3_nt: TGCGCCAGCAGCCAAAAGGGACAGCGGCACTCCTACGAGCAGTACTTC
cdr3_aa: CASSQKGQRHSYEQYF

j_call: TRBJ2-7
d_call: -
v_call: TRBV5-6
clone_size: -
cdr3_nt: TGTGCCAGCAGCTTGGTCGGGAGCCCCTACGAGCAGTACTTC
cdr3_aa: CASSLVGSPYEQYF

j_call: TRBJ1-2
d_call: -
v_call: TRBV9
clone_size: -
cdr3_nt: TGTGCCAGCAGCGTAGATTGGGAGTCCGGTGGCTACACCTTC
cdr3_aa: CASSVDWESGGYTF

j_call: TRBJ1-1
d_call: TRBD1
v_call: TRBV5-1
clone_size: -
cdr3_nt: TGCGCCAGCAGGAAAGGATCAGGGGGAATGAACACTGAAGCTTTCTTT
cdr3_aa: CASRKGSGGMNTEAFF

j_call: TRBJ2-3
d_call: -
v_call: TRBV29-1
clone_size: -
cdr3_nt: TGCAGCGTTGAAGAAGGGTGGGGGGGCCCAGATACGCAGTATTTT
cdr3_aa: CSVEEGWGGPDTQYF

j_call: TRBJ1-5
d_call: TRBD1
v_call: TRBV4-3
clone_size: -
cdr3_nt: TGCGCCAGCAGCCAAGATTACACAGGGGATCAGCCCCAGCATTTT
cdr3_aa: CASSQDYTGDQPQHF

j_call: TRBJ2-7
d_call: -
v_call: TRBV2
clone_size: -
cdr3_nt: TGTGCCAGCAGGGTGGGTGCCCAATCAGGCGACGAGCAGTACTTC
cdr3_aa: CASRVGAQSGDEQYF

j_call: TRBJ1-1
d_call: TRBD1
v_call: TRBV30
clone_size: -
cdr3_nt: TGTGCCTGGAGCCACAGGGGGCGCTATTTTAACACTGAAGCTTTCTTT
cdr3_aa: CAWSHRGRYFNTEAFF

j_call: TRBJ1-3
d_call: -
v_call: TRBV30
clone_size: -
cdr3_nt: TGTGCCTGGAGTCACGGGGGATCTGGAAACACCATATATTTT
cdr3_aa: CAWSHGGSGNTIYF

j_call: TRBJ2-3
d_call: TRBD2
v_call: TRBV6-1
clone_size: -
cdr3_nt: TGTGCCAGCAGTGAACTAGCGGGGGGGCCAGATACGCAGTATTTT
cdr3_aa: CASSELAGGPDTQYF

j_call: TRBJ1-5
d_call: -
v_call: TRBV6-1
clone_size: -
cdr3_nt: TGTGCCAGCAGTGCCCAGCAGGGTTATAGCAATCAGCCCCAGCATTTT
cdr3_aa: CASSAQQGYSNQPQHF

j_call: TRBJ1-3
d_call: -
v_call: TRBV6-6
clone_size: few
cdr3_nt: TGTGCCAGCAGCCTTGTGGGGGGGCACGGAAACACCATATATTTT
cdr3_aa: CASSLVGGHGNTIYF

j_call: TRBJ1-2
d_call: TRBD1
v_call: TRBV19
clone_size: -
cdr3_nt: TGTGCCGCCAAGCCCCGGACAGGGAACTATGGCTACACCTTC
cdr3_aa: CAAKPRTGNYGYTF

j_call: TRBJ2-5
d_call: TRBD2
v_call: TRBV4-3
clone_size: -
cdr3_nt: TGCGCCAGCAGCCAAGGGTCTAGCGGGAGGGGAAAGGAGACCCAGTACTTC
cdr3_aa: CASSQGSSGRGKETQYF

j_call: TRBJ1-6
d_call: -
v_call: TRBV18
clone_size: -
cdr3_nt: TGTGCCAGCTCACCACCGGTCCAGGGTAGGAATTCACCCCTCCACTTT
cdr3_aa: CASSPPVQGRNSPLHF

j_call: TRBJ1-6
d_call: -
v_call: TRBV6-5
clone_size: few
cdr3_nt: TGTGCCACCACCCGGGGACAAGATAATTCACCCCTCCACTTT
cdr3_aa: CATTRGQDNSPLHF

j_call: TRBJ1-1
d_call: TRBD1
v_call: TRBV6-6
clone_size: -
cdr3_nt: TGTGCCAGCAGTTACTCGGACAGGGGTAACACTGAAGCTTTCTTT
cdr3_aa: CASSYSDRGNTEAFF

j_call: TRBJ2-7
d_call: TRBD2
v_call: TRBV7-9
clone_size: once
cdr3_nt: TGTGCCAGCAGCCAACTAGCGGGAGAGACCTCCTACGAGCAGTACTTC
cdr3_aa: CASSQLAGETSYEQYF